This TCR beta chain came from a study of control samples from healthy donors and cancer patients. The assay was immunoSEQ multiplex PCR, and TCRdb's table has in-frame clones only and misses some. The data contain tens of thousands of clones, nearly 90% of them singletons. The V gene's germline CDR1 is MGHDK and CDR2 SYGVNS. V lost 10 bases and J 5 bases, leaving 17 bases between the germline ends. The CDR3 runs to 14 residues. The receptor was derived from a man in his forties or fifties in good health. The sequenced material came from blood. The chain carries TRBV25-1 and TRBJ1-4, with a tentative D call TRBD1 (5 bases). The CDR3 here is CATGEQGMNEKLFF. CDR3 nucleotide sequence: TGTGCCACGGGAGAGCAGGGTATGAATGAAAAACTGTTTTTT.